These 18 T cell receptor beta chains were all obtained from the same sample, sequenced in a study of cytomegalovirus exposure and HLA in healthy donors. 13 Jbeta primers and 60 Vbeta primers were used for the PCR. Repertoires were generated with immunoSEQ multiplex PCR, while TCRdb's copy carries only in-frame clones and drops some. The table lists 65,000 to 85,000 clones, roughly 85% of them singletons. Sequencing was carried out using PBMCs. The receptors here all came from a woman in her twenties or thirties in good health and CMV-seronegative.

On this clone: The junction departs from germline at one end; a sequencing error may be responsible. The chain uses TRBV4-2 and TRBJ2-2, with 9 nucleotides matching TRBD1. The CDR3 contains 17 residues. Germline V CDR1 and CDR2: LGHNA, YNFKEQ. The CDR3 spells CVSSLQDRGSGTGELFF. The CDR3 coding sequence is TGTGTCAGCAGCCTGCAGGACAGGGGATCGGGCACCGGGGAGCTGTTTTTT.

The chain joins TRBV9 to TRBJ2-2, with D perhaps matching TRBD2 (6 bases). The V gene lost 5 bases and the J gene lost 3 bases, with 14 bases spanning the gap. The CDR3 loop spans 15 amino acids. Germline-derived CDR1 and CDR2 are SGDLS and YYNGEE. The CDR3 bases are TGTGCCAGCAGTTTTCTAGCGATTTACACCGGGGAGCTGTTTTTT. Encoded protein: CASSFLAIYTGELFF.

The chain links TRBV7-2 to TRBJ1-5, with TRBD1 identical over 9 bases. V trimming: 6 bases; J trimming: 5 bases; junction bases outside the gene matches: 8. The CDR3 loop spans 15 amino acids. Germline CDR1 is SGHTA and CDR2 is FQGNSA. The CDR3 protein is CASRLQGARDQPQHF. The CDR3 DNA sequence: TGTGCCAGCAGACTACAGGGGGCGCGAGATCAGCCCCAGCATTTT.

CDR3 amino acids: CASSRTGEQYF. CDR3 in DNA: TGTGCCAGCAGTCGAACAGGAGAGCAGTACTTC. The chain couples TRBV6-5 to TRBJ2-7; a weak D match, TRBD1 (5 bases). Trimming removed 5 bases from V and 7 bases from J, with 9 bases in between. The CDR3 loop spans 11 amino acids. Looked up from germline, CDR1 is MNHEY and CDR2 is SVGAGI.

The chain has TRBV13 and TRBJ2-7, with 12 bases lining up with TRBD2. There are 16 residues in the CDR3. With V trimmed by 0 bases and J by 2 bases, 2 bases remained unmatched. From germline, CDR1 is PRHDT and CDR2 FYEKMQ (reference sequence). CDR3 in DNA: TGTGCCAGCAGCTTAGGGACTAGCGGGAGTCCCTACGAGCAGTACTTC. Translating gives CASSLGTSGSPYEQYF.

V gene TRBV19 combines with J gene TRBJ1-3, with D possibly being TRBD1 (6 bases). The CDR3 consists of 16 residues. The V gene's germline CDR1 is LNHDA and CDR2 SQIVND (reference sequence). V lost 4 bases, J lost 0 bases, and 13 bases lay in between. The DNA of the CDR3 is TGTGCCAGTAGTAGCCTGACAGGTCCCTCTGGAAACACCATATATTTT. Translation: CASSSLTGPSGNTIYF.

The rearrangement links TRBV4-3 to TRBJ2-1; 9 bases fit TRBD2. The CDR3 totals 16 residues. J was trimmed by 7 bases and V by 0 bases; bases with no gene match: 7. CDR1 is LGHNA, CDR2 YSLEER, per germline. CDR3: CASSQEGSGSPNEQFF. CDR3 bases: TGCGCCAGCAGCCAAGAGGGTAGCGGGAGTCCGAATGAGCAGTTCTTC.

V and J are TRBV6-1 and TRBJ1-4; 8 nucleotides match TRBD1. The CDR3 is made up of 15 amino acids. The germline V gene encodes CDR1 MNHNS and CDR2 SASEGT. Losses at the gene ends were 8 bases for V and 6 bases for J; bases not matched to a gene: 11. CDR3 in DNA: TGTGCCAGCGGGTGGCAGGGGGCTCCGGATGAAAAACTGTTTTTT. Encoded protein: CASGWQGAPDEKLFF.

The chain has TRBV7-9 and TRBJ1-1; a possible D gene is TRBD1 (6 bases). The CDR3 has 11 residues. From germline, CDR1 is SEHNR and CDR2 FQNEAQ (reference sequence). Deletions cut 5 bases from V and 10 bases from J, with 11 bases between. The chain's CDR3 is CASSPGRGAFF. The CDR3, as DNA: TGTGCCAGCAGCCCTGGCAGGGGAGCTTTCTTT. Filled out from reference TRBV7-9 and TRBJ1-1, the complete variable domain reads DTGVSQNPRHKITKRGQNVTFRCDPISEHNRLYWYRQTLGQGPEFLTYFQNEAQLEKSRLLSDRFSAERPKGSFSTLEIQRTEQGDSAMYLCASSPGRGAFFGQGTRLTVV.

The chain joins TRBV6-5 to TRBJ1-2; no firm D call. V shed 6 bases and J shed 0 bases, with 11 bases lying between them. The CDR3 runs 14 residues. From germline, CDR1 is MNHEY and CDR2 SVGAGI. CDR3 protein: CASSPLTSNYGYTF. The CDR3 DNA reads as TGTGCCAGCAGCCCTTTGACTTCTAACTATGGCTACACCTTC.

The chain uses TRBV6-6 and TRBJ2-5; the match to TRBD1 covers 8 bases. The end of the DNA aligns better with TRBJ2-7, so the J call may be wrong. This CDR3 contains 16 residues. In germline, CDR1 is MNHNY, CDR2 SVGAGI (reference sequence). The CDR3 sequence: CASSKTGQGFAYEQYF. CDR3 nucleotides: TGTGCCAGCAGTAAAACTGGACAGGGCTTCGCTTACGAGCAGTACTTC.

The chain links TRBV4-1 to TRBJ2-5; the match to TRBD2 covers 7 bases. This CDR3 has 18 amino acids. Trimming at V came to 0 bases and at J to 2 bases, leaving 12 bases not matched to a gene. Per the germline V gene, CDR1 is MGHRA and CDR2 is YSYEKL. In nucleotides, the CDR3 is TGCGCCAGCAGCCAAGATAGGCTAGCGGAGAATACTCAAGAGACCCAGTACTTC. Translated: CASSQDRLAENTQETQYF.

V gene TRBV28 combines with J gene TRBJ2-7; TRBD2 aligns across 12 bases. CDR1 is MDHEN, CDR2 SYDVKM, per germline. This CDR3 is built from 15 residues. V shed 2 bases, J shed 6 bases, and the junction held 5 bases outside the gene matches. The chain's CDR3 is CASSLGLAGGGEQYF. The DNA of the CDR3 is TGTGCCAGCAGTTTAGGCCTAGCGGGAGGGGGCGAGCAGTACTTC.

The CDR3 loop reads CASSQGRGGGERNTIYF. CDR3 DNA sequence: TGCGCCAGCAGCCAAGGCAGAGGAGGGGGCGAGAGAAACACCATATATTTT. V and J are TRBV4-1 and TRBJ1-3; 7 bases line up with TRBD1. Germline CDR1 MGHRA, CDR2 YSYEKL. The CDR3 has 17 amino acids. V lost 1 base to trimming and J lost 5 bases; unmatched junction nucleotides: 11.

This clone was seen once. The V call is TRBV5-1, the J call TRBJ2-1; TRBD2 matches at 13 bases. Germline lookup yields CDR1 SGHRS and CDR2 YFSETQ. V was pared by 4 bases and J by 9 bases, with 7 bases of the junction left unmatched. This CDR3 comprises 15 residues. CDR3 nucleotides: TGCGCCAGCAGCACCGGACTAGCGGGAGAGACTGAGCAGTTCTTC. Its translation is CASSTGLAGETEQFF.

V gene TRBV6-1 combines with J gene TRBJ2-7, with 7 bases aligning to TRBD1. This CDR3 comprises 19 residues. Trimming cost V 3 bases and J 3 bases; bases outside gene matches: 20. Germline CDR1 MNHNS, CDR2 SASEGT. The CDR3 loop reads CASSEIDADRIWGSYEQYF. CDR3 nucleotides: TGTGCCAGCAGTGAGATTGATGCGGACAGGATATGGGGGAGCTACGAGCAGTACTTC.

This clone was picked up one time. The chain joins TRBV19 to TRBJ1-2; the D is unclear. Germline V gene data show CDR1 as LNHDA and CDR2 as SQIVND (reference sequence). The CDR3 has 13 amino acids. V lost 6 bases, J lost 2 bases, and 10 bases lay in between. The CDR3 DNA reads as TGTGCCAGTAGGGTCGGGAGAAACTATGGCTACACCTTC. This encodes CASRVGRNYGYTF.

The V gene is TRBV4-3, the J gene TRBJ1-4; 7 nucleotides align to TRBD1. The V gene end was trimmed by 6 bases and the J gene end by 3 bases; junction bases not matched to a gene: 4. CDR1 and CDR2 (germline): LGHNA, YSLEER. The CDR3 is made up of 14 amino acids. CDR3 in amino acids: CASSKGGSNEKLFF. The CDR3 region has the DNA TGCGCCAGCAGTAAAGGGGGCTCTAATGAAAAACTGTTTTTT.